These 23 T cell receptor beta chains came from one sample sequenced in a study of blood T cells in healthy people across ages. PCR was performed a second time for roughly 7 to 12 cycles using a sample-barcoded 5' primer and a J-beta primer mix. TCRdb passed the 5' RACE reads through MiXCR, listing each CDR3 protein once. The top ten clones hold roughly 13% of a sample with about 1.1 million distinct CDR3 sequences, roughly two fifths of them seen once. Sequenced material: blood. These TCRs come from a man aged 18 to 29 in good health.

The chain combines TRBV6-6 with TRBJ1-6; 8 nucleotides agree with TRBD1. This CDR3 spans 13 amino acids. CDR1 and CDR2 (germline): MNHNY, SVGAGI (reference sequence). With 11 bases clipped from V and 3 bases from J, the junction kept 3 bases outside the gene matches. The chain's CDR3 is CAGGQGYNSPLHF. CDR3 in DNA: TGTGCCGGCGGACAGGGCTATAATTCACCCCTCCACTTT.

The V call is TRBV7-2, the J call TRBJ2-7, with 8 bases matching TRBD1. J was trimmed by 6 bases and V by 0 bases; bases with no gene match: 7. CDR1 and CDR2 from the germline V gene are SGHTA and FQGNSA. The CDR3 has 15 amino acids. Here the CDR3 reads CASSLARGTGTEQYF. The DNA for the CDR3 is TGTGCCAGCAGCTTAGCGAGGGGGACAGGTACCGAGCAGTACTTC.

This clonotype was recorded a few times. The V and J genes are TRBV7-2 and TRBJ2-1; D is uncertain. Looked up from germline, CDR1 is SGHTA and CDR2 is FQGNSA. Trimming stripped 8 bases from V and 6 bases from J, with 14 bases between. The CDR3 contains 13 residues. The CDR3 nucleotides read TGTGCCAGCGGGCTCCCCGCTGGCAATGAGCAGTTCTTC. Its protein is CASGLPAGNEQFF.

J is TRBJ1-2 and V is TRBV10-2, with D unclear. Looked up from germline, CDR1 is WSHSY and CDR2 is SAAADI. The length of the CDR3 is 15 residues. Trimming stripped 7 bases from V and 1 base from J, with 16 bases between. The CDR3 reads CASNVTSRSNYGYTF. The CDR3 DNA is TGCGCCAGCAATGTAACATCAAGAAGTAACTATGGCTACACCTTC.

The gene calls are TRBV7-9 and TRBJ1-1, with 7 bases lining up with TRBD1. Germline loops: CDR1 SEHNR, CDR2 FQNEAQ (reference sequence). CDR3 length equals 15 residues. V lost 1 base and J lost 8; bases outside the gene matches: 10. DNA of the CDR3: TGTGCCAGCAGCTTAGAGACAGGGTTCCATCGGGAAGCTTTCTTT. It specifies CASSLETGFHREAFF.

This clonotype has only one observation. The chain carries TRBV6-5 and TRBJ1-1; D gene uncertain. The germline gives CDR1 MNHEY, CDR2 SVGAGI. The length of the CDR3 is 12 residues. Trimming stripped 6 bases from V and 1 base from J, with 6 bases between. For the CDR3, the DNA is TGTGCCAGCAGGTACCGGAACACTGAAGCTTTCTTT. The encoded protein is CASRYRNTEAFF.

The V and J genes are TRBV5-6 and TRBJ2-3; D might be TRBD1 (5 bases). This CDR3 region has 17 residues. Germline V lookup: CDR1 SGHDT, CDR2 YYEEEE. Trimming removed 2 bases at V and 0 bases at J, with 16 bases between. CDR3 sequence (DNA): TGTGCCAGCAGCTTTCTTGTTCAGGGCTCTAGCACAGATACGCAGTATTTT. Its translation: CASSFLVQGSSTDTQYF.

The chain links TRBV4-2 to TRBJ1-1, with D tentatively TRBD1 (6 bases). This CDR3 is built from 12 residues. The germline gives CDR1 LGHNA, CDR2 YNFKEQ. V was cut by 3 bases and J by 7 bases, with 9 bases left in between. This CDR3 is CASSHNRVEAFF. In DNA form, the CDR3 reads TGTGCCAGCAGCCATAACAGGGTTGAAGCTTTCTTT.

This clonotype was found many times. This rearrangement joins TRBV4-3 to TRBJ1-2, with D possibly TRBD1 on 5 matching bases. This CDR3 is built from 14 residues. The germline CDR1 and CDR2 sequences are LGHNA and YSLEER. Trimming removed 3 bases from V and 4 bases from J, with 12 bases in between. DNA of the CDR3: TGCGCCAGCAGCCACTATGAGGGGAGCTATGGCTACACCTTC. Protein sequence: CASSHYEGSYGYTF.

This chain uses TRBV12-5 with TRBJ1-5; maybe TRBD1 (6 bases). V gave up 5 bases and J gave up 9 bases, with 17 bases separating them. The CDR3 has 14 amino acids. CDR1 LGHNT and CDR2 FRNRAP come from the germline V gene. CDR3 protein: CASGVATGDPPQHF. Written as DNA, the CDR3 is TGTGCTAGTGGTGTGGCGACAGGAGATCCGCCCCAGCATTTT.

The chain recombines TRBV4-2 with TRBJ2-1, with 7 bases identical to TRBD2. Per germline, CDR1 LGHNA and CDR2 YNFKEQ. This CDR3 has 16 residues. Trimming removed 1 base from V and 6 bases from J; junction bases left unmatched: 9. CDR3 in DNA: TGTGCCAGCAGCCAAGCCGGGACTACCGCAGGCAATGAGCAGTTCTTC. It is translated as CASSQAGTTAGNEQFF.

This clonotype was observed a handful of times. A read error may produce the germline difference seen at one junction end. The chain's CDR3 is CAGSAGPTEAFF. The CDR3 DNA is TGCGCCGGCAGCGCCGGACCCACTGAAGCTTTCTTT. This chain joins TRBV5-1 and TRBJ1-1; no clear D. This CDR3 has 12 residues. Germline V gives CDR1 SGHRS, CDR2 YFSETQ.

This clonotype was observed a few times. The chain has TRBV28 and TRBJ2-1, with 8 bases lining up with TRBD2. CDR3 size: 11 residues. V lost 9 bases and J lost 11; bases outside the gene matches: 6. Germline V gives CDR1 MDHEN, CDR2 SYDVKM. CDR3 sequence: CASGERGKQFF. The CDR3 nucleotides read TGTGCCAGTGGGGAGCGGGGGAAGCAGTTCTTC.

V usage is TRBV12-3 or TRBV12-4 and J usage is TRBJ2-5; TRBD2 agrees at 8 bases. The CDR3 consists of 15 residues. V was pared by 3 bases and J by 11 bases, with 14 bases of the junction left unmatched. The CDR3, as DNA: TGTGCCAGCAGTTTTGCAGCGGGGGTGTCCAATGAGCAGTACTTC. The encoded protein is CASSFAAGVSNEQYF.

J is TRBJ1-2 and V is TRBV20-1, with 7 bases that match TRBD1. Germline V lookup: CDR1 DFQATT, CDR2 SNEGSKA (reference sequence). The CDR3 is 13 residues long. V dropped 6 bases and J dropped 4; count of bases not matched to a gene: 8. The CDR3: CSARSGDSYGYTF. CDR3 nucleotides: TGCAGTGCCAGAAGCGGGGACAGCTATGGCTACACCTTC.

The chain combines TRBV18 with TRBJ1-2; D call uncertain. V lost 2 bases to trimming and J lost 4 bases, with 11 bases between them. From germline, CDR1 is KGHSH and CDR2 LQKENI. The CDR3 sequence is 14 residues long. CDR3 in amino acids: CASSPSVAAYGYTF. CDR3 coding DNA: TGTGCCAGCTCACCATCGGTTGCAGCCTATGGCTACACCTTC. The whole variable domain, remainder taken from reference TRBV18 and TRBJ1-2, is NAGVMQNPRHLVRRRGQEARLRCSPMKGHSHVYWYRQLPEEGLKFMVYLQKENIIDESGMPKERFSAEFPKEGPSILRIQQVVRGDSAAYFCASSPSVAAYGYTFGSGTRLTVV.

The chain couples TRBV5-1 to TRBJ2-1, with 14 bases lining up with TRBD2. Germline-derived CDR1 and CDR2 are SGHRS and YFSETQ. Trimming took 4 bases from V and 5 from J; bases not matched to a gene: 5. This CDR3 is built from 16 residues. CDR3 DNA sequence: TGCGCCAGCAGCACCGGACTAGCGGGGGGCCACAATGAGCAGTTCTTC. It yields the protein CASSTGLAGGHNEQFF. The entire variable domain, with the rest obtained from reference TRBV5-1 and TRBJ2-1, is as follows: KAGVTQTPRYLIKTRGQQVTLSCSPISGHRSVSWYQQTPGQGLQFLFEYFSETQRNKGNFPGRFSGRQFSNSRSEMNVSTLELGDSALYLCASSTGLAGGHNEQFFGPGTRLTVL.

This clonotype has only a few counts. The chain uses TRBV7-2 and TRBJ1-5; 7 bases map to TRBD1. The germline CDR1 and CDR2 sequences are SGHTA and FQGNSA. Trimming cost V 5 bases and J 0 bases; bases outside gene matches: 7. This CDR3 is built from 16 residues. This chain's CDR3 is CASSAQTGTSNQPQHF. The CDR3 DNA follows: TGTGCCAGCAGCGCACAGACAGGGACTAGCAATCAGCCCCAGCATTTT.

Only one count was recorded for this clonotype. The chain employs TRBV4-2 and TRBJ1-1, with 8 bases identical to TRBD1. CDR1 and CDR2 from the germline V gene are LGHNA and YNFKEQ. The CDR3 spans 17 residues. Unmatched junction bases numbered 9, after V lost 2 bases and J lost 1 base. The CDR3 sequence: CASSQPGQGNRNTEAFF. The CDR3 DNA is TGTGCCAGCAGCCAACCTGGACAGGGTAATAGGAACACTGAAGCTTTCTTT.

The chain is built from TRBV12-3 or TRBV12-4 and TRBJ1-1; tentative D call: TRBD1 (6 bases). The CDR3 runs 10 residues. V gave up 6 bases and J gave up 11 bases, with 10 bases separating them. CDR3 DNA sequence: TGTGCCAGCAGCCGGGGGGCGGCTTTCTTT. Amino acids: CASSRGAAFF.

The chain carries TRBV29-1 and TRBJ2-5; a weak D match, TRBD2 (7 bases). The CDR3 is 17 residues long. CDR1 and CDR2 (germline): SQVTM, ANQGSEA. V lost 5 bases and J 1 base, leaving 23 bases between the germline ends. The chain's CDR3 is CSVIHRGASGLQETQYF. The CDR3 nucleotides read TGCAGCGTTATCCACCGGGGGGCTAGCGGACTCCAAGAGACCCAGTACTTC.

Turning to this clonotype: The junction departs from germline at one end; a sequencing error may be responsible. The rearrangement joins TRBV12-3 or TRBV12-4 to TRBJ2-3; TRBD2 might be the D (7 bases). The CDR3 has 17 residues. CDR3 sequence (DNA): TGTGCCAGCAGTTCCCCTAGCGACCCTGGGGGGGCAGATGCGCAGTATTTT. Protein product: CASSSPSDPGGADAQYF.

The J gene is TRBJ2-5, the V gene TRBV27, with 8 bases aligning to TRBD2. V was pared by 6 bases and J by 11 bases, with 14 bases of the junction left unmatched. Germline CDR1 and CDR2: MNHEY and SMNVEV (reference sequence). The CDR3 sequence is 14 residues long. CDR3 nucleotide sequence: TGTGCCAGCAGCTCCGGGACTAGTAGAAGGGAGCAGTACTTC. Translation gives CASSSGTSRREQYF.